This TCR beta chain comes out of a study of T cells after yellow fever vaccination. Notes on the study in general: Only a minor proportion of clonotypes was detected across both CD4 and CD8 compartments. Post-booster repertoires contained most primary-vaccination clones again (96% CD4, about 88% CD8). FACS-sorted repertoires might harbor abundant contaminating clonotypes from the bulk population.

5'RACE template switching generated TCR cDNA, adding a universal primer site and UMIs. TCRdb re-analysed the 5' RACE reads in MiXCR, keeping a single row per CDR3 protein. This sample has 80,000 to 100,000 distinct CDR3 sequences, with approximately 8.4% found just once. V dropped 6 bases and J dropped 8; count of bases not matched to a gene: 14. This CDR3 region has 15 residues. The material was CD8+ T cells not binding an NS4B(214-222) dextramer, sorted from PBMCs, obtained around 15 days after the first yellow fever vaccination. This chain uses TRBV12-3 or TRBV12-4 with TRBJ1-2; 8 nucleotides agree with TRBD1. This TCR came from a young man who received the YFV17D yellow fever vaccine. The DNA of the CDR3 is TGTGCCAGCAGCCCCCCGACAGGGGCGGTGCGGGGCTACACCTTC. Translating gives CASSPPTGAVRGYTF.